The T cell receptor beta chain under discussion was sequenced for a study of T cells in Graves' hyperthyroidism and ophthalmopathy. Study-wide results and limits: Ophthalmopathy onset followed model prediction by a median around 6.9 months.

The TCR beta CDR3 regions underwent amplification using RNA transcripts as the source. In the first-round RT-PCR of the TCR CDR3, the HTBI primer set was used. Each CDR3 protein is one row after TCRdb ran MiXCR on the multiplex PCR reads. The table includes 550,000 to 700,000 distinct CDR3 sequences, about 45% detected once. This clonotype has at least ten counts. The antigen remains unidentified. Pregnant or lactating patients were excluded, as were those with uncontrolled infection or other autoimmune disease. Clinical symptoms, serum thyroxine and TRAb, thyroid ultrasound and orbital computed tomography were used for the diagnoses. The sample consisted of peripheral blood or thyroid tissue (not recorded which). The source of this sequence is an adult woman with Graves' disease, either hyperthyroidism or ophthalmopathy (not recorded which).

The CDR3 spells CASSATGQNTEAFF. DNA for the CDR3: TGTGCCAGCAGCGCCACGGGGCAGAACACTGAAGCTTTCTTT. The genes are TRBV9 and TRBJ1-1; weak D call: TRBD1 (5 bases). V was cut by 3 bases and J by 1 base, with 10 bases left in between. The V gene's germline CDR1 is SGDLS and CDR2 YYNGEE. This CDR3 is 14 amino acids long.